The 25 T cell receptor beta chains given below trace back to one sample, sequenced in a study of T-cell memory formation after mild COVID-19 (dated by TCRdb to about 2021). The method behind the library was 5' RACE. Reads for this sample came from an Illumina NovaSeq 6000. TCRdb reprocessed the public reads (quality trimming at Q25 with fastp, clone calling with MiXCR) and kept in-frame beta chains. One record per CDR3 amino acid sequence lists the most common genes and DNA. For this sample there are 400,000 to 450,000 distinct CDR3 sequences; approximately 18% appear just once. Of the sample, 20% to 25% falls within the top ten clones. The sequencing input was PBMCs or a T cell subset sorted from them (not recorded which). The receptor source for this set is a man younger than 30 who had mild COVID-19 (a few samples of this study predate the infection). The sample titles of this study are shuffled in the database, so cell type and time point are left out; the donor was told from shared clones.

The chain uses TRBV3-1 and TRBJ2-7; perhaps D is TRBD1 or TRBD2 (6 bases each). Trimming cost V 4 bases and J 2 bases, with 15 bases left between them. The CDR3 spans 15 residues. Looked up from germline, CDR1 is LGHDT and CDR2 is YNNKEL (reference sequence). The CDR3 loop is CASSRGRGNPYEQYF. The CDR3 region has the DNA TGTGCCAGCAGCCGGGGGCGGGGTAACCCCTACGAGCAGTACTTC.

CDR3: CSVVGEKLFF. The DNA of the CDR3 is TGCAGCGTTGTAGGGGAAAAACTGTTTTTT. J is TRBJ1-4 and V is TRBV29-1; no reliable D call. This CDR3 has 10 residues. In germline, CDR1 is SQVTM, CDR2 ANQGSEA. V was trimmed by 4 bases and J by 8 bases, leaving 5 bases between them.

This clonotype showed up many times. The J gene is TRBJ2-3, the V gene TRBV6-2 or TRBV6-3; TRBD2 aligns across 10 bases. CDR3 length: 14 residues. J gave up 0 bases and V 6 bases, and 0 bases lay outside the gene matches. Germline CDR1 MNHEY, CDR2 SVGEGT. The CDR3 sequence: CASRTSGSTDTQYF. The CDR3 DNA sequence: TGTGCCAGCAGGACTAGCGGGAGCACAGATACGCAGTATTTT.

This clonotype has just a few counts. This chain links TRBV20-1 with TRBJ1-4; D uncertain. Trimming removed 2 bases from V and 0 bases from J, with 4 bases in between. The CDR3 has 13 residues. Looked up from germline, CDR1 is DFQATT and CDR2 is SNEGSKA (reference sequence). CDR3 amino acids: CSARYATNEKLFF. For the CDR3, the DNA is TGCAGTGCTAGATACGCAACTAATGAAAAACTGTTTTTT.

This clonotype turned up a few times. V is TRBV12-3 or TRBV12-4 and J is TRBJ2-1; D perhaps matches TRBD2 (5 bases). CDR3 length: 14 amino acids. Trimming pared 5 bases from V and 6 bases from J, leaving 14 bases between. This CDR3 is CASSASEARNEQFF. The CDR3 coding sequence is TGTGCCAGCAGTGCCTCGGAGGCTCGCAATGAGCAGTTCTTC.

This clonotype was found many times. The V and J genes are TRBV6-5 and TRBJ2-7; D gene unclear. V lost 4 bases and J lost 0, with 13 bases in between. CDR3 length: 15 amino acids. The V gene's germline CDR1 is MNHEY and CDR2 SVGAGI. CDR3: CASSSTPALSYEQYF. Written as DNA, the CDR3 is TGTGCCAGCAGTTCGACTCCAGCCCTCTCCTACGAGCAGTACTTC.

The chain carries TRBV5-1 and TRBJ2-2; the D gene is possibly TRBD1 (6 bases). The CDR3 spans 16 residues. Between the trimmed V and J ends, which lost 4 bases and 4 bases, there was a span of 17 bases. Germline CDR1 is SGHRS and CDR2 is YFSETQ. The CDR3 sequence: CASSPPGQGFTGELFF. In DNA form, the CDR3 reads TGCGCCAGCAGCCCTCCGGGCCAGGGGTTCACCGGGGAGCTGTTTTTT. Looking up the rest from reference TRBV5-1 and TRBJ2-2 gives the full variable domain: KAGVTQTPRYLIKTRGQQVTLSCSPISGHRSVSWYQQTPGQGLQFLFEYFSETQRNKGNFPGRFSGRQFSNSRSEMNVSTLELGDSALYLCASSPPGQGFTGELFFGEGSRLTVL.

This clonotype was seen a handful of times. The chain is built from TRBV7-2 and TRBJ2-5; tentative D call: TRBD2 (5 bases). Trimming cost V 0 bases and J 1 base, with 12 bases left between them. This CDR3 has 16 residues. Germline CDR1 is SGHTA and CDR2 is FQGNSA. CDR3 DNA sequence: TGTGCCAGCAGCTTAGCGGGGATCAGCGGCCAAGAGACCCAGTACTTC. The encoded protein is CASSLAGISGQETQYF.

This clonotype showed up just a few times. The chain is built from TRBV7-9 and TRBJ2-5; D ambiguous. V was pared by 5 bases and J by 5 bases, with 18 bases between. This CDR3 contains 15 residues. CDR1 and CDR2 from the germline V gene are SEHNR and FQNEAQ (reference sequence). CDR3: CASSPPLRARETQYF. In DNA form, the CDR3 reads TGTGCCAGCAGCCCCCCCCTCCGGGCGCGGGAGACCCAGTACTTC.

The chain links TRBV4-3 to TRBJ1-2; 8 bases fit TRBD1. CDR3 length: 15 amino acids. Germline V CDR1 and CDR2: LGHNA, YSLEER. V trimming: 0 bases; J trimming: 8 bases; junction bases outside the gene matches: 8. CDR3 sequence: CASSQDRGRIQGYTF. CDR3 coding DNA: TGCGCCAGCAGCCAAGACAGGGGGCGGATTCAGGGCTACACCTTC.

The DNA of the CDR3 is TGCGCCAGCAGCCAAGACCACGGCTTTCCGACCTATGGCTACACCTTC. It translates to CASSQDHGFPTYGYTF. The chain carries TRBV4-3 and TRBJ1-2, with unresolved D. Trimming removed 0 bases at V and 4 bases at J, with 15 bases between. Per the germline V gene, CDR1 is LGHNA and CDR2 is YSLEER. The CDR3 spans 16 residues.

This clonotype was seen a single time. The chain links TRBV6-5 to TRBJ2-1; 10 nucleotides align to TRBD1. CDR3 length equals 14 residues. Germline V CDR1 and CDR2: MNHEY, SVGAGI. The V segment lost 2 bases and the J segment 10 bases; nucleotides outside the gene matches: 5. CDR3 DNA: TGTGCCAGCAGTTACGGGACAGGGGCGGGCGAGCAGTTCTTC. Translation gives CASSYGTGAGEQFF.

This clonotype came up a few times. This chain joins TRBV6-5 and TRBJ2-3, with a possible D match to TRBD2 (7 bases). CDR1 and CDR2 (germline): MNHEY, SVGAGI. V dropped 2 bases and J dropped 1 base, with 13 bases sitting between them. The CDR3 runs to 16 residues. The CDR3 sequence is CASSYAAGARTDTQYF. CDR3 nucleotide sequence: TGTGCCAGCAGTTACGCGGCGGGGGCTCGCACAGATACGCAGTATTTT.

The chain has TRBV7-2 and TRBJ1-2; 8 bases agree with TRBD1. The CDR3 runs 14 residues. J gave up 4 bases and V 7 bases, and 8 bases lay outside the gene matches. The V gene's germline CDR1 is SGHTA and CDR2 FQGNSA. The CDR3 bases are TGTGCCAGCAAACGGACAGGGTTGAGCTATGGCTACACCTTC. Amino acid sequence: CASKRTGLSYGYTF. Variable domain in full (rest from reference TRBV7-2 and TRBJ1-2): GAGVSQSPSNKVTEKGKDVELRCDPISGHTALYWYRQSLGQGLEFLIYFQGNSAPDKSGLPSDRFSAERTGGSVSTLTIQRTQQEDSAVYLCASKRTGLSYGYTFGSGTRLTVV.

CDR3 nucleotide sequence: TGTGCCAGCAGCTTATATAACGGGTTGGAGGGCTACACCTTC. Protein product: CASSLYNGLEGYTF. This sequence joins TRBV7-3 and TRBJ1-2, with D uncertain. The germline V gene has CDR1 SGHTA and CDR2 FQGTGA. This CDR3 is built from 14 residues. The V gene lost 2 bases and the J gene lost 8 bases, with 15 bases spanning the gap.

Only a few counts were recorded for this clonotype. V usage is TRBV6-5 and J usage is TRBJ1-2; no reliable D call. Per the germline V gene, CDR1 is MNHEY and CDR2 is SVGAGI. The CDR3 totals 14 residues. V gave up 5 bases and J gave up 0 bases, with 10 bases separating them. This CDR3 reads CASSRPTTNYGYTF. CDR3 in DNA: TGTGCCAGCAGTCGGCCCACCACTAACTATGGCTACACCTTC.

This clonotype was picked up a small number of times. This chain joins TRBV5-1 and TRBJ2-5; 7 nucleotides line up with TRBD2. The CDR3 consists of 15 residues. CDR1 is SGHRS and CDR2 is YFSETQ in the germline V gene. Trimming at V came to 4 bases and at J to 1 base, leaving 7 bases not matched to a gene. CDR3 region: CASSPGTGGQETQYF. In DNA, the CDR3 is TGCGCCAGCAGCCCGGGGACGGGGGGCCAAGAGACCCAGTACTTC.

As regards this clonotype: At one end, the junction sequence differs from germline, possibly due to a read error. The V call is TRBV25-1, the J call TRBJ1-1; 7 nucleotides agree with TRBD1. The germline CDR1 and CDR2 sequences are MGHDK and SYGVNS. CDR3 length: 13 amino acids. This chain's CDR3 is CASSDPGTDRRCF. CDR3 coding DNA: TGTGCCAGCAGTGACCCCGGGACAGACCGGCGATGTTTT.

The CDR3 loop is CASSRVVGIEAFF. The CDR3 bases are TGTGCCAGCAGTCGGGTAGTGGGCATCGAAGCTTTCTTT. The gene calls are TRBV6-5 and TRBJ1-1; D call uncertain. Germline assignment: CDR1 MNHEY and CDR2 SVGAGI. The V end lost 5 bases, the J end lost 8 bases, and 15 bases lay between the germline ends. This CDR3 comprises 13 residues.

This clonotype was counted between two and nine times. J is TRBJ1-2 and V is TRBV12-3 or TRBV12-4; D unresolved. The CDR3 is made up of 18 amino acids. The V gene lost 1 base and the J gene lost 2 bases, with 20 bases spanning the gap. CDR3 sequence (DNA): TGTGCCAGCAGTTTAGTTCACCCGGCCCCGGGAAGGAACTATGGCTACACCTTC. Protein sequence: CASSLVHPAPGRNYGYTF.

The rearrangement uses TRBV18 and TRBJ2-7; D remains ambiguous. Germline loops: CDR1 KGHSH, CDR2 LQKENI. The CDR3 runs 14 residues. Deletions cut 3 bases from V and 2 bases from J, with 11 bases between. The chain's CDR3 is CASSPRAATYEQYF. CDR3 coding DNA: TGTGCCAGCTCACCCCGGGCAGCAACCTACGAGCAGTACTTC.

The chain carries TRBV6-1 and TRBJ1-5; D remains ambiguous. The CDR3 has 11 amino acids. From germline, CDR1 is MNHNS and CDR2 SASEGT. The V end lost 10 bases, the J end lost 4 bases, and 8 bases lay between the germline ends. Here the CDR3 DNA reads TGTGCCACCAGAGAGAATCAGCCCCAGCATTTT. It specifies CATRENQPQHF.

This clonotype was picked up a small number of times. J is TRBJ2-1 and V is TRBV19; 10 positions agree with TRBD2. The junction had 8 bases not matched to a gene; V was cut back by 5 bases and J by 4 bases. Germline V gene data show CDR1 as LNHDA and CDR2 as SQIVND (reference sequence). The CDR3 is 16 residues long. The CDR3: CASSDRPSGGYNEQFF. The CDR3 nucleotides read TGTGCCAGTAGTGACCGACCTAGCGGGGGATACAATGAGCAGTTCTTC.

This clonotype was seen at least ten times. The chain is built from TRBV9 and TRBJ1-1, with TRBD1 matching 7 bases. Trimming cost V 4 bases and J 7 bases; bases outside gene matches: 7. CDR1 and CDR2 from the germline V gene are SGDLS and YYNGEE. The CDR3 has 13 residues. The CDR3: CASSPRGRGEAFF. Here the CDR3 DNA reads TGTGCCAGCAGCCCTAGGGGGCGAGGTGAAGCTTTCTTT. The full variable domain, rest sourced from reference TRBV9 and TRBJ1-1, is DSGVTQTPKHLITATGQRVTLRCSPRSGDLSVYWYQQSLDQGLQFLIQYYNGEERAKGNILERFSAQQFPDLHSELNLSSLELGDSALYFCASSPRGRGEAFFGQGTRLTVV.

The rearrangement links TRBV20-1 to TRBJ2-5; the match to TRBD2 covers 10 bases. V lost 5 bases and J lost 0; bases outside the gene matches: 6. This CDR3 spans 15 amino acids. CDR1 is DFQATT and CDR2 is SNEGSKA in the germline V gene (reference sequence). CDR3 sequence (DNA): TGCAGTGCTCCAGCGGGGGGGTCGTACCAAGAGACCCAGTACTTC. It encodes CSAPAGGSYQETQYF.